This TCR beta chain was captured in a study of blood T cell repertoires in COVID-19. Study at large: T cells, B-cell-depleted T cells, or PBMCs provided the cDNA or gDNA that served as material.

As handled by the study authors: Reference gene primers were amplified, and this amplification served to estimate nucleated cell counts. TCRdb's copy holds only in-frame clones and misses some; the assay was immunoSEQ multiplex PCR. The V and J calls and clone size were taken over from that table, and D and trimming were inferred from the DNA. The table has around 310,000 clones, nearly 90% seen once. The CDR3 spans 13 residues. Trimming left V 6 bases short and J 0 bases short, with 3 bases between. Germline loops: CDR1 LNHDA, CDR2 SQIVND (reference sequence). A Seattle source enrolled patients during active infection and followed them longitudinally.

This TCR derives from a woman in her forties with COVID-19, enrolled during active disease. Sequenced: peripheral blood. V usage is TRBV19 and J usage is TRBJ2-6; D uncertain. Here the CDR3 reads CASSSSGANVLTF. In DNA form, the CDR3 reads TGTGCCAGTAGCAGCTCTGGGGCCAACGTCCTGACTTTC.